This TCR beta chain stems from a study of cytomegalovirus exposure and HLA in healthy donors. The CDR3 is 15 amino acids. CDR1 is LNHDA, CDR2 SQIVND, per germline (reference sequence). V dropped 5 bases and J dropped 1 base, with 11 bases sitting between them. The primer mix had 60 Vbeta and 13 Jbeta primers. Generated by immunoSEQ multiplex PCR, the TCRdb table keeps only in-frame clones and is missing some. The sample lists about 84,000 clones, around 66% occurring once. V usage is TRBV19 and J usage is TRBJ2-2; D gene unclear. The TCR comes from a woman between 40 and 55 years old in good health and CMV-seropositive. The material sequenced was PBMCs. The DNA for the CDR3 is TGTGCCAGTAGTTCGATGGGCTGGAACACCGGGGAGCTGTTTTTT. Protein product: CASSSMGWNTGELFF.